Presented here are 27 T cell receptor beta chains from one specimen sequenced in a study of Ad26.COV2.S vaccination and SARS-CoV-2 variants. Treatment of the sample: 19 received Ad26.COV2.S at low or high dose, single or two shots; a few received placebo; per-sample allocation not given. Repertoires come from day 63 after the first vaccine or placebo injection. Clones were read by immunoSEQ multiplex PCR, and TCRdb kept only the in-frame ones, dropping some. The sample lists around 300,000 clones, approximately 90% occurring once. The material was peripheral blood, obtained in a trial of Ad26.COV2.S vaccine versus placebo. Receptor source: a person aged 18-60 years who received the Ad26.COV2.S COVID-19 vaccine or a placebo.

The V gene is TRBV6-6, the J gene TRBJ1-6; TRBD1 matches at 9 bases. The CDR3 length is 16 residues. Germline CDR1 MNHNY, CDR2 SVGAGI (reference sequence). Germline trimming cut 2 bases from V and 9 bases from J; bases unmatched to any gene: 8. The CDR3 DNA reads TGTGCCAGCAGTTACACGGGACAGGGTTTTGGTTCACCCCTCCACTTT. Translating it yields CASSYTGQGFGSPLHF.

The V call is TRBV4-1, the J call TRBJ2-2; TRBD2 aligns across 11 bases. This CDR3 is built from 21 residues. The ends lost 4 bases at V and 4 bases at J; junction bases unmatched: 20. In germline, CDR1 is MGHRA, CDR2 YSYEKL. The CDR3 nucleotides read TGCGCCAGCAGCCTCCATTGGGGCAACGAAGTAGCGGGAGGGACCACCGGGGAGCTGTTTTTT. Encoded protein: CASSLHWGNEVAGGTTGELFF.

The chain joins TRBV29-1 to TRBJ1-1, with unresolved D. CDR1 is SQVTM and CDR2 is ANQGSEA in the germline V gene. V lost 0 bases and J 1 base, leaving 9 bases between the germline ends. The CDR3 totals 14 residues. CDR3 nucleotide sequence: TGCAGCGTTGAAGATCGAGCGGGGAACACTGAAGCTTTCTTT. Translated: CSVEDRAGNTEAFF.

In its sample, this clone was seen a few times. The chain joins TRBV5-6 to TRBJ2-3, with 9 positions matching TRBD2. Unmatched junction bases numbered 9, after V lost 4 bases and J lost 0 bases. Germline CDR1 SGHDT, CDR2 YYEEEE. The CDR3 extends over 17 amino acids. CDR3 amino acids: CASSLPTSGPSTDTQYF. The CDR3 DNA follows: TGTGCCAGCAGCCTCCCGACTAGCGGCCCTAGCACAGATACGCAGTATTTT. The variable domain in full, with the rest retrieved from reference TRBV5-6 and TRBJ2-3, is DAGVTQSPTHLIKTRGQQVTLRCSPKSGHDTVSWYQQALGQGPQFIFQYYEEEERQRGNFPDRFSGHQFPNYSSELNVNALLLGDSALYLCASSLPTSGPSTDTQYFGPGTRLTVL.

V is TRBV11-3 and J is TRBJ2-5; D unresolved. The CDR3 covers 15 residues. The germline V and J ends were trimmed by 1 base and 2 bases, with 11 bases remaining between them. Germline CDR1 SGHNT, CDR2 YENEEA. The CDR3 protein is CASSLVQLRQETQYF. CDR3 in DNA: TGTGCCAGCAGCTTAGTACAGCTCAGACAAGAGACCCAGTACTTC.

V is TRBV28 and J is TRBJ1-5; no clear D. This CDR3 contains 15 residues. Germline loops: CDR1 MDHEN, CDR2 SYDVKM. The V gene lost 3 bases and the J gene lost 4 bases, with 13 bases spanning the gap. The CDR3 bases are TGTGCCAGCAGTTTGATTGGGCCAGAAAATCAGCCCCAGCATTTT. It codes for CASSLIGPENQPQHF.

V gene TRBV24-1 combines with J gene TRBJ2-2; 10 bases map to TRBD2. Germline V gene lookup returns CDR1 KGHDR and CDR2 SFDVKD. The CDR3 covers 15 residues. Unmatched junction bases numbered 6, after V lost 9 bases and J lost 3 bases. This CDR3 reads CATSAGGPDTGELFF. CDR3 bases: TGTGCCACCTCAGCGGGAGGGCCCGACACCGGGGAGCTGTTTTTT.

With respect to this clone: This sample also contains other DNA sequences that code for the same CDR3. V gene TRBV5-1 combines with J gene TRBJ2-7, with 9 nucleotides matching TRBD1. The trim removed 0 bases at V and 2 bases at J, leaving 3 bases unmatched. The germline CDR1 and CDR2 sequences are SGHRS and YFSETQ. The length of the CDR3 is 15 residues. CDR3 DNA sequence: TGCGCCAGCAGCTTGGGTGGACAGGGGACCTACGAGCAGTACTTC. Protein sequence: CASSLGGQGTYEQYF.

This clone has more than one count but fewer than ten. This chain links TRBV6-2 or TRBV6-3 with TRBJ1-1; TRBD1 agrees at 7 bases. The germline CDR1 and CDR2 sequences are MNHEY and SVGEGT. CDR3 length equals 16 residues. With V trimmed by 5 bases and J by 6 bases, 15 bases remained unmatched. The CDR3 nucleotides read TGTGCCAGCAGTATTGGACAGGAGGGGGGGAGCGCTGAAGCTTTCTTT. Translated, it gives CASSIGQEGGSAEAFF.

The genes are TRBV5-1 and TRBJ1-1, with a weak D call TRBD1 (6 bases). V lost 3 bases and J lost 0, with 9 bases in between. The CDR3 is 14 amino acids. Germline CDR1 and CDR2: SGHRS and YFSETQ. As DNA, the CDR3 is TGCGCCAGCAGCTGGGACAACATGAACACTGAAGCTTTCTTT. Translating it yields CASSWDNMNTEAFF.

The rearrangement uses TRBV19 and TRBJ1-5; D uncertain. This CDR3 contains 15 residues. From germline, CDR1 is LNHDA and CDR2 SQIVND (reference sequence). Trimming removed 3 bases at V and 1 base at J, with 10 bases between. The CDR3, as DNA: TGTGCCAGTAGTATGTCCGGGATGAGCAATCAGCCCCAGCATTTT. The encoded protein is CASSMSGMSNQPQHF.

This clone was detected only once. J is TRBJ2-2 and V is TRBV30, with 7 bases fitting TRBD2. The J segment lost 3 bases and the V segment lost 4 bases, leaving 5 bases of the junction unmatched. The CDR3 consists of 14 residues. Germline V gives CDR1 GTSNPN, CDR2 SVGIG (reference sequence). The CDR3 loop reads CAWNWGGYTGELFF. The CDR3 region has the DNA TGTGCCTGGAATTGGGGGGGATACACCGGGGAGCTGTTTTTT. Together with reference TRBV30 and TRBJ2-2, the CDR3 gives the full variable domain: SQTIHQWPATLVQPVGSPLSLECTVEGTSNPNLYWYRQAAGRGLQLLFYSVGIGQISSEVPQNLSASRPQDRQFILSSKKLLLSDSGFYLCAWNWGGYTGELFFGEGSRLTVL.

The V call is TRBV4-3, the J call TRBJ1-2; no firm D call. The CDR3 has 14 residues. The germline gives CDR1 LGHNA, CDR2 YSLEER. V was shortened by 0 bases and J by 4 bases, with 9 bases between the two germline ends. The CDR3 spells CASSQDAFAYGYTF. CDR3 coding DNA: TGCGCCAGCAGCCAAGACGCGTTTGCCTATGGCTACACCTTC.

V usage is TRBV12-3 or TRBV12-4 and J usage is TRBJ2-3; D may be TRBD1 (6 bases). There are 13 residues in the CDR3. V gave up 6 bases and J gave up 2 bases, with 9 bases separating them. CDR3 loop: CASSHRVTDTQYF. In nucleotides, the CDR3 is TGTGCCAGCAGCCACAGGGTCACAGATACGCAGTATTTT.

The rearrangement links TRBV10-3 to TRBJ1-4; TRBD1 might be the D (5 bases). From germline, CDR1 is ENHRY and CDR2 SYGVKD. This CDR3 contains 17 residues. Deletions cut 0 bases from V and 8 bases from J, with 19 bases between. This CDR3 reads CAISESKSPGGSEKLFF. CDR3 in DNA: TGTGCCATCAGTGAGTCGAAATCCCCGGGGGGAAGCGAAAAACTGTTTTTT.

This clone was observed a single time. The V call is TRBV7-6, the J call TRBJ2-5; 8 bases align to TRBD2. Trimming at V came to 2 bases and at J to 5 bases, leaving 10 bases not matched to a gene. This CDR3 comprises 16 residues. Germline CDR1 reads SGHVS; CDR2 reads FNYEAQ. CDR3 sequence: CASSLPGTSGVETQYF. CDR3 sequence (DNA): TGTGCCAGCAGCTTACCCGGGACTAGTGGTGTGGAGACCCAGTACTTC.

The J gene is TRBJ1-1, the V gene TRBV29-1; D gene unclear. Trimming left V 4 bases short and J 6 bases short, with 6 bases between. In germline, CDR1 is SQVTM, CDR2 ANQGSEA. CDR3 length equals 10 residues. The CDR3 loop reads CSVGLPEAFF. CDR3 DNA: TGCAGCGTTGGGCTCCCTGAAGCTTTCTTT. Filled out from reference TRBV29-1 and TRBJ1-1, the complete variable domain reads SAVISQKPSRDICQRGTSLTIQCQVDSQVTMMFWYRQQPGQSLTLIATANQGSEATYESGFVIDKFPISRPNLTFSTLTVSNMSPEDSSIYLCSVGLPEAFFGQGTRLTVV.

The J gene is TRBJ2-2, the V gene TRBV2; D gene unclear. The CDR3 is 13 amino acids. With 8 bases removed from V and 4 bases from J, the gap between germline ends came to 11 bases. CDR1 and CDR2 (germline): SNHLY, FYNNEI. The CDR3 nucleotides read TGTGCCAGCCGCGACTGGGGCACCGGGGAGCTGTTTTTT. It yields the protein CASRDWGTGELFF.

The CDR3 nucleotides are TGTGCCAGCAGTTCCGACAGGGGACAGGGGTTCCCGAGGGGTGGCTACACCTTC. Encoded protein: CASSSDRGQGFPRGGYTF. V is TRBV27 and J is TRBJ1-2; 10 nucleotides align to TRBD1. The ends lost 4 bases at V and 7 bases at J; junction bases unmatched: 18. Germline V gene sequence: CDR1 MNHEY, CDR2 SMNVEV (reference sequence). The CDR3 runs to 18 residues.

The chain joins TRBV6-5 to TRBJ2-6; D ambiguous. The CDR3 covers 15 residues. The V gene lost 6 bases and the J gene lost 0 bases, with 9 bases spanning the gap. The germline V gene encodes CDR1 MNHEY and CDR2 SVGAGI. The CDR3 region is CASSPRFSGANVLTF. As DNA, the CDR3 is TGTGCCAGCAGCCCAAGGTTCTCTGGGGCCAACGTCCTGACTTTC.

This clone showed up just once. The chain couples TRBV27 to TRBJ1-1, with D maybe TRBD1 (6 bases). The CDR3 contains 16 residues. CDR1 and CDR2 from the germline V gene are MNHEY and SMNVEV (reference sequence). V lost 5 bases and J lost 4, with 20 bases in between. The DNA for the CDR3 is TGTGCCAGCAGTCCAGAGGGGGGGGCTCCGCTCACTGAAGCTTTCTTT. Residues: CASSPEGGAPLTEAFF.

The chain links TRBV14 to TRBJ2-3, with 7 nucleotides matching TRBD2. This CDR3 region has 16 residues. Germline V lookup: CDR1 SGHDN, CDR2 FVKESK. The V and J ends lost 1 base and 6 bases, in that order; junction bases with no gene match: 10. The CDR3 region has the DNA TGTGCCAGCAGCCAAGCTTCCGGGAGGCGCTCCGATACGCAGTATTTT. Residues: CASSQASGRRSDTQYF.

The rearrangement uses TRBV20-1 and TRBJ2-7; D is unresolved. This CDR3 has 12 amino acids. V was shortened by 3 bases and J by 2 bases, with 8 bases between the two germline ends. Germline V gene data show CDR1 as DFQATT and CDR2 as SNEGSKA (reference sequence). CDR3 residues: CSASSEPYEQYF. Written as DNA, the CDR3 is TGCAGTGCTAGTTCAGAACCCTACGAGCAGTACTTC.

This chain connects TRBV5-1 to TRBJ2-7; D unclear. Germline V CDR1 and CDR2: SGHRS, YFSETQ. V was clipped by 0 bases and J by 3 bases, with 10 bases between them. The CDR3 spans 14 residues. CDR3 sequence reads: CASSLGELNYEQYF. In nucleotides, the CDR3 is TGCGCCAGCAGCTTGGGGGAACTTAACTACGAGCAGTACTTC. The full variable domain, with the rest looked up from reference TRBV5-1 and TRBJ2-7, is KAGVTQTPRYLIKTRGQQVTLSCSPISGHRSVSWYQQTPGQGLQFLFEYFSETQRNKGNFPGRFSGRQFSNSRSEMNVSTLELGDSALYLCASSLGELNYEQYFGPGTRLTVT.

This clone has only a few counts. The chain combines TRBV12-3 or TRBV12-4 with TRBJ2-1, with D possibly matching TRBD2 (5 bases). V lost 6 bases and J 8 bases, leaving 11 bases between the germline ends. There are 12 residues in the CDR3. This chain's CDR3 is CASSSGGDEQFF. In DNA, the CDR3 is TGTGCCAGCAGCTCTGGAGGAGATGAGCAGTTCTTC.

This clone was detected only a few times. The chain links TRBV25-1 to TRBJ2-5; D is perhaps TRBD1 (6 bases). Trimming took 2 bases from V and 5 from J, leaving 15 bases between them. CDR1 is MGHDK, CDR2 SYGVNS, per germline. This CDR3 region has 15 residues. CDR3 in amino acids: CASSEGSGVRETQYF. The CDR3 DNA is TGTGCCAGCAGTGAAGGGTCAGGGGTCCGGGAGACCCAGTACTTC.

This clone was picked up one time. V and J are TRBV3-1 (or the pseudogene TRBV3-2) and TRBJ2-7; D unresolved. Germline V gene data show CDR1 as LGHDT and CDR2 as YNNKEL (reference sequence). V was pared by 0 bases and J by 2 bases, with 8 bases between. This CDR3 comprises 14 residues. In nucleotides, the CDR3 is TGTGCCAGCAGCCAAGATGTAGGGACCTACGAGCAGTACTTC. Its translation is CASSQDVGTYEQYF.